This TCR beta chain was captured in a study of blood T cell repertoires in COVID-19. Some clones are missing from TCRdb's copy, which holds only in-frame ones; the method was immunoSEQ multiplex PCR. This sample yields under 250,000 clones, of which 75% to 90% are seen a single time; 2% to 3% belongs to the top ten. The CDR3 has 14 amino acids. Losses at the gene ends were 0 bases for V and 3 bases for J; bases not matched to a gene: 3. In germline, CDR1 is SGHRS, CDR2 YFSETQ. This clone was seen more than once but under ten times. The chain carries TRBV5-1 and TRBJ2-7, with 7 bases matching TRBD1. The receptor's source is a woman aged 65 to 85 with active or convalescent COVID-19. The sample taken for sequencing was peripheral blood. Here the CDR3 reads CASSLGTGGYEQYF. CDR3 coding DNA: TGCGCCAGCAGCTTGGGGACAGGAGGCTACGAGCAGTACTTC.